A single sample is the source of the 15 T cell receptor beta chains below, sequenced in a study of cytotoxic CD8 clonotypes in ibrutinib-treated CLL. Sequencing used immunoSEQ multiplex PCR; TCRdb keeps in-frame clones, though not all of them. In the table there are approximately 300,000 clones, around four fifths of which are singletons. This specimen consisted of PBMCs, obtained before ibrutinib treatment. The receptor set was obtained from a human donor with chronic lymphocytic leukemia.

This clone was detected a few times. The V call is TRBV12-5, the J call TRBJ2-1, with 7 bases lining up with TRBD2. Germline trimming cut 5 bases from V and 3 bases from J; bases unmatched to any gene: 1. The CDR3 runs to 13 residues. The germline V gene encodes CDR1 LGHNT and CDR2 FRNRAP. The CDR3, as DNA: TGTGCTAGTGGTCTAGCGGTCTACAATGAGCAGTTCTTC. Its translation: CASGLAVYNEQFF. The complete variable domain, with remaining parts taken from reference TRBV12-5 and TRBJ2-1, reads DARVTQTPRHKVTEMGQEVTMRCQPILGHNTVFWYRQTMMQGLELLAYFRNRAPLDDSGMPKDRFSAEMPDATLATLKIQPSEPRDSAVYFCASGLAVYNEQFFGPGTRLTVL.

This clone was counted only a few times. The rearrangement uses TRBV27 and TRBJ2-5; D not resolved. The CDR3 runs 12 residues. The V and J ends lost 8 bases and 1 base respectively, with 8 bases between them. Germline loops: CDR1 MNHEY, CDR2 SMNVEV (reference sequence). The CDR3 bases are TGTGCCAGCTCTAGAGGCCAAGAGACCCAGTACTTC. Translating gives CASSRGQETQYF.

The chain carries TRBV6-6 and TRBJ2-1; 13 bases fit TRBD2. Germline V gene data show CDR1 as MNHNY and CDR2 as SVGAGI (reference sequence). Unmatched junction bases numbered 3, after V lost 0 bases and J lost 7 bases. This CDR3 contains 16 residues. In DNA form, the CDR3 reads TGTGCCAGCAGTTACTCAGGACTAGCGGGAGTTAATGAGCAGTTCTTC. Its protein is CASSYSGLAGVNEQFF.

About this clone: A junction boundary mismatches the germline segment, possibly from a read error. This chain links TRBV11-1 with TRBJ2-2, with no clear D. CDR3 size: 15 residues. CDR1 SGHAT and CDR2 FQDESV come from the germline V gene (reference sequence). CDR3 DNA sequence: TGTGCCAGCAGTTTAGGGCTTCTAAGCACCGGGGAGCTGTTTTTT. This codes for CASSLGLLSTGELFF.

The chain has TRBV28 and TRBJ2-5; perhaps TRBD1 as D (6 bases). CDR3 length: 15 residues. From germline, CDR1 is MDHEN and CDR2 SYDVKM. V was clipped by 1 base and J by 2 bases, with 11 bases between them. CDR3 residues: CASSLSGAIQETQYF. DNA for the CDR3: TGTGCCAGCAGTTTATCAGGGGCTATACAAGAGACCCAGTACTTC.

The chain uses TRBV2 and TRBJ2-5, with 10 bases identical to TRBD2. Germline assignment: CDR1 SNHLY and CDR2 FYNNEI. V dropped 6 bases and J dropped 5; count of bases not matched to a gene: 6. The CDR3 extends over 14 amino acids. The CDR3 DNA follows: TGTGCCAGCAGCCCTTATAGCGGGGGGGAGACCCAGTACTTC. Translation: CASSPYSGGETQYF.

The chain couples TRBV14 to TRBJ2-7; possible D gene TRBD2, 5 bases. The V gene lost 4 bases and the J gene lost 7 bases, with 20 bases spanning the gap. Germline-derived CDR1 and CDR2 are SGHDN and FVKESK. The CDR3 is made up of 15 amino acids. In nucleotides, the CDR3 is TGTGCCAGCAGCCCCATGGGCGAGGGTTCCCGAGAGCAGTACTTC. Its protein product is CASSPMGEGSREQYF.

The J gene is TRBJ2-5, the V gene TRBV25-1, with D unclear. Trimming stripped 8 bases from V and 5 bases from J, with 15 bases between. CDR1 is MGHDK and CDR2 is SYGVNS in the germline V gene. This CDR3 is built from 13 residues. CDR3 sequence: CASAGYLLETQYF. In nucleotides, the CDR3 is TGTGCCAGCGCCGGCTATCTCCTGGAGACCCAGTACTTC.

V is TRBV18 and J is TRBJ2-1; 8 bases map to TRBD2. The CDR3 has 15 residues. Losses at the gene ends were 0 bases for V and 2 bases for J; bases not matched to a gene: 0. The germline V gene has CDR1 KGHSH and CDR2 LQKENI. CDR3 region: CASSPPGLAYNEQFF. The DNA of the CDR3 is TGTGCCAGCTCACCACCGGGACTAGCCTACAATGAGCAGTTCTTC.

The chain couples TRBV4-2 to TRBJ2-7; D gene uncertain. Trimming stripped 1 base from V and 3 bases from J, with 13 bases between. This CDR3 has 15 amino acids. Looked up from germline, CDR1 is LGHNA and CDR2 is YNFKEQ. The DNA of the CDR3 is TGTGCCAGCAGCCAAGGTCTCTGGAAGGACTACGAGCAGTACTTC. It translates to CASSQGLWKDYEQYF.

The CDR3 DNA reads TGTGCCAGCAGCTTTACACACGGCTCTGGGGCCAACGTCCTGACTTTC. Its translation: CASSFTHGSGANVLTF. The chain is built from TRBV13 and TRBJ2-6; D is ambiguous. The CDR3 extends over 16 amino acids. CDR1 PRHDT and CDR2 FYEKMQ come from the germline V gene (reference sequence). V was shortened by 3 bases and J by 0 bases, with 9 bases between the two germline ends.

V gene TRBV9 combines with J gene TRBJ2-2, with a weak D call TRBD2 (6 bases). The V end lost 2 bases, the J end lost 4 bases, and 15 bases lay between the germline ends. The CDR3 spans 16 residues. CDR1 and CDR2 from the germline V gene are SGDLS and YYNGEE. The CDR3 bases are TGTGCCAGCAGCGTTTTTGGCGGGATCGGCACCGGGGAGCTGTTTTTT. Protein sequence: CASSVFGGIGTGELFF.

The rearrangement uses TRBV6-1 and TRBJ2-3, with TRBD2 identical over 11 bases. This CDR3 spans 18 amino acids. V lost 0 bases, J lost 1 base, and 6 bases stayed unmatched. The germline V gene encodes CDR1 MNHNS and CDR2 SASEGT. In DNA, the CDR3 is TGTGCCAGCAGTGAAGCGGTACTAGCGGGAGACCGCACAGATACGCAGTATTTT. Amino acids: CASSEAVLAGDRTDTQYF.

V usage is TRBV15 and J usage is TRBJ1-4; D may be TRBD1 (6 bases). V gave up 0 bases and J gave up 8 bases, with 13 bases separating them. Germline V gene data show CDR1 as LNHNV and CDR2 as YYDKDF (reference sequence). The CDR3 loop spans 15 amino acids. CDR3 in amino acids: CATSRDPGHLEKLFF. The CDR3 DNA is TGTGCCACCAGCAGAGACCCGGGACACTTAGAAAAACTGTTTTTT.

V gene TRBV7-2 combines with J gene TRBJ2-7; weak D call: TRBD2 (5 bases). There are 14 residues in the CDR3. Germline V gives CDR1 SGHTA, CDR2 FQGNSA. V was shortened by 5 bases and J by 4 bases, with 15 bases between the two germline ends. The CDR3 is CASSRGIEGYEQYF. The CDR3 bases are TGTGCCAGCAGCCGTGGGATTGAGGGTTACGAGCAGTACTTC.